The 14 T cell receptor beta chains reported below all come from one sample, sequenced in a study of T cells after yellow fever vaccination. TCRdb ran MiXCR on the 5' RACE reads and lists one entry per CDR3 protein. The sample lists about 340,000 distinct CDR3 sequences, 12% seen once, with approximately 3.4% in the top ten. Here the sequenced sample was CD4+ T cells sorted from PBMCs, taken 15 days after the yellow fever booster vaccination. These receptors originate from a man younger than 30 who received the YFV17D yellow fever vaccine.

This clonotype appeared a few times. The rearrangement uses TRBV7-2 and TRBJ2-2, with D perhaps TRBD1 or TRBD2 (6 bases each). V was clipped by 5 bases and J by 6 bases, with 10 bases between them. The germline V gene has CDR1 SGHTA and CDR2 FQGNSA. The CDR3 has 13 residues. In DNA form, the CDR3 reads TGTGCCAGCAGCCGAGGGGGGCCCGGGGAGCTGTTTTTT. It specifies CASSRGGPGELFF. Combining the CDR3 with reference TRBV7-2 and TRBJ2-2 gives the whole variable domain GAGVSQSPSNKVTEKGKDVELRCDPISGHTALYWYRQSLGQGLEFLIYFQGNSAPDKSGLPSDRFSAERTGGSVSTLTIQRTQQEDSAVYLCASSRGGPGELFFGEGSRLTVL.

CDR3 protein: CASSFAGAPYEQYV. The CDR3 DNA reads TGTGCCAGCAGTTTTGCAGGGGCACCCTACGAGCAGTACGTC. This chain uses TRBV28 with TRBJ2-7; weak D call: TRBD1 (6 bases). Germline lookup yields CDR1 MDHEN and CDR2 SYDVKM. CDR3 length: 14 amino acids. Trimming took off 3 bases at V and 2 bases at J, with 11 bases between the two ends.

V and J are TRBV5-5 and TRBJ1-1, with a weak D call TRBD1 (5 bases). The CDR3 sequence is 11 residues long. V gave up 3 bases and J gave up 11 bases, with 11 bases separating them. Germline V gives CDR1 SGHKS, CDR2 YYEKEE (reference sequence). The CDR3 sequence: CASSWGEMAFF. In nucleotides, the CDR3 is TGTGCCAGCAGCTGGGGGGAAATGGCTTTCTTT.

This clonotype occurred a few times. The CDR3 coding sequence is TGTGCCAGCAGCCCTACCGGGACAGGGGTCTCACCCCTCCACTTT. This gives the protein CASSPTGTGVSPLHF. The V call is TRBV9, the J call TRBJ1-6; 10 positions match TRBD1. The CDR3 contains 15 residues. V trimming: 4 bases; J trimming: 10 bases; junction bases outside the gene matches: 8. From germline, CDR1 is SGDLS and CDR2 YYNGEE.

This clonotype was detected only a few times. This chain connects TRBV4-3 to TRBJ1-2; no clear D. CDR3 size: 14 residues. With 0 bases removed from V and 2 bases from J, the gap between germline ends came to 7 bases. The V gene's germline CDR1 is LGHNA and CDR2 YSLEER. In DNA form, the CDR3 reads TGCGCCAGCAGCCAAGAGGTGGGAAACTATGGCTACACCTTC. The encoded protein is CASSQEVGNYGYTF.

The rearrangement joins TRBV20-1 to TRBJ2-7; D tentatively reads TRBD1 or TRBD2 (5 bases each). Trimming removed 0 bases at V and 4 bases at J, with 16 bases between. The CDR3 contains 15 residues. Germline V gives CDR1 DFQATT, CDR2 SNEGSKA (reference sequence). In DNA form, the CDR3 reads TGCAGTGCTAGAGATCGTCGGGGCGATAGGTACGAGCAGTACTTC. Protein product: CSARDRRGDRYEQYF.

The chain employs TRBV9 and TRBJ2-5; D perhaps matches TRBD1 (7 bases). CDR1 and CDR2 from the germline V gene are SGDLS and YYNGEE. V shed 0 bases and J shed 4 bases, with 22 bases lying between them. This CDR3 is 18 amino acids long. The DNA for the CDR3 is TGTGCCAGCAGCGTAGGTCAGGGGGGTGCCCACCGGGGAGAGACCCAGTACTTC. Residues: CASSVGQGGAHRGETQYF.

This clonotype was seen a handful of times. The chain is built from TRBV3-1 and TRBJ1-4; possibly TRBD1 for D (6 bases). V shed 2 bases and J shed 8 bases, with 9 bases lying between them. Germline values: CDR1 LGHDT, CDR2 YNNKEL (reference sequence). The length of the CDR3 is 13 residues. CDR3 residues: CASSQYREEKLFF. DNA for the CDR3: TGTGCCAGCAGCCAATACAGGGAGGAAAAACTGTTTTTT.

This clonotype was counted ten times or more. This sequence joins TRBV12-3 or TRBV12-4 and TRBJ2-1; D is undetermined. Trimming removed 11 bases from V and 7 bases from J, with 24 bases in between. This CDR3 has 15 amino acids. For the CDR3, the DNA is TGTGCCTGCCACCCGTGGAAGGGAAGTTTAAATGAGCAGTTCTTC. Translating gives CACHPWKGSLNEQFF.

This clonotype has just a few counts. The J gene is TRBJ1-5, the V gene TRBV7-9; 7 nucleotides match TRBD1. The V and J ends lost 5 bases and 6 bases, in that order; junction bases with no gene match: 10. CDR3 length: 15 amino acids. Germline V gene lookup returns CDR1 SEHNR and CDR2 FQNEAQ (reference sequence). CDR3 residues: CASSPQGGDGQPQHF. CDR3 nucleotides: TGTGCCAGCAGCCCCCAGGGGGGAGATGGTCAGCCCCAGCATTTT.

The chain carries TRBV29-1 and TRBJ2-3, with TRBD1 matching over 8 bases. CDR1 and CDR2 (germline): SQVTM, ANQGSEA. The CDR3 sequence is 16 residues long. V shed 2 bases and J 7 bases; nucleotides not matched to a gene: 14. The CDR3 loop reads CSVEKGRGRRGHTQYF. The CDR3 region has the DNA TGCAGCGTTGAAAAGGGCAGGGGGCGAAGGGGGCATACGCAGTATTTT.

In its sample, this clonotype was seen a few times. The chain carries TRBV11-2 and TRBJ1-2, with no clear D. The germline CDR1 and CDR2 sequences are SGHAT and FQNNGV. Trimming pared 5 bases from V and 8 bases from J, leaving 15 bases between. The CDR3 totals 13 residues. In nucleotides, the CDR3 is TGTGCCAGCAGCCAAAACGGGGTCTGGGGCTACACCTTC. This sequence encodes CASSQNGVWGYTF.

This clonotype has only a few counts. The gene calls are TRBV28 and TRBJ1-2; the D is unclear. CDR1 is MDHEN, CDR2 SYDVKM, per germline. V lost 9 bases to trimming and J lost 6 bases, with 23 bases between them. This CDR3 spans 15 amino acids. The CDR3 nucleotides read TGTGCCAGTGACGCCGCGAGCGAAACGGTGAATGGCTACACCTTC. Translation gives CASDAASETVNGYTF.

This chain connects TRBV14 to TRBJ2-5; D gene uncertain. Germline CDR1 reads SGHDN; CDR2 reads FVKESK. The V end was cut by 6 bases, the J end by 5 bases, with 10 bases between. The CDR3 has 12 residues. Here the CDR3 reads CASSQRLETQYF. In DNA, the CDR3 is TGTGCCAGCAGTCAAAGGTTGGAGACCCAGTACTTC. Looking up the rest from reference TRBV14 and TRBJ2-5 gives the full variable domain: EAGVTQFPSHSVIEKGQTVTLRCDPISGHDNLYWYRRVMGKEIKFLLHFVKESKQDESGMPNNRFLAERTGGTYSTLKVQPAELEDSGVYFCASSQRLETQYFGPGTRLLVL.